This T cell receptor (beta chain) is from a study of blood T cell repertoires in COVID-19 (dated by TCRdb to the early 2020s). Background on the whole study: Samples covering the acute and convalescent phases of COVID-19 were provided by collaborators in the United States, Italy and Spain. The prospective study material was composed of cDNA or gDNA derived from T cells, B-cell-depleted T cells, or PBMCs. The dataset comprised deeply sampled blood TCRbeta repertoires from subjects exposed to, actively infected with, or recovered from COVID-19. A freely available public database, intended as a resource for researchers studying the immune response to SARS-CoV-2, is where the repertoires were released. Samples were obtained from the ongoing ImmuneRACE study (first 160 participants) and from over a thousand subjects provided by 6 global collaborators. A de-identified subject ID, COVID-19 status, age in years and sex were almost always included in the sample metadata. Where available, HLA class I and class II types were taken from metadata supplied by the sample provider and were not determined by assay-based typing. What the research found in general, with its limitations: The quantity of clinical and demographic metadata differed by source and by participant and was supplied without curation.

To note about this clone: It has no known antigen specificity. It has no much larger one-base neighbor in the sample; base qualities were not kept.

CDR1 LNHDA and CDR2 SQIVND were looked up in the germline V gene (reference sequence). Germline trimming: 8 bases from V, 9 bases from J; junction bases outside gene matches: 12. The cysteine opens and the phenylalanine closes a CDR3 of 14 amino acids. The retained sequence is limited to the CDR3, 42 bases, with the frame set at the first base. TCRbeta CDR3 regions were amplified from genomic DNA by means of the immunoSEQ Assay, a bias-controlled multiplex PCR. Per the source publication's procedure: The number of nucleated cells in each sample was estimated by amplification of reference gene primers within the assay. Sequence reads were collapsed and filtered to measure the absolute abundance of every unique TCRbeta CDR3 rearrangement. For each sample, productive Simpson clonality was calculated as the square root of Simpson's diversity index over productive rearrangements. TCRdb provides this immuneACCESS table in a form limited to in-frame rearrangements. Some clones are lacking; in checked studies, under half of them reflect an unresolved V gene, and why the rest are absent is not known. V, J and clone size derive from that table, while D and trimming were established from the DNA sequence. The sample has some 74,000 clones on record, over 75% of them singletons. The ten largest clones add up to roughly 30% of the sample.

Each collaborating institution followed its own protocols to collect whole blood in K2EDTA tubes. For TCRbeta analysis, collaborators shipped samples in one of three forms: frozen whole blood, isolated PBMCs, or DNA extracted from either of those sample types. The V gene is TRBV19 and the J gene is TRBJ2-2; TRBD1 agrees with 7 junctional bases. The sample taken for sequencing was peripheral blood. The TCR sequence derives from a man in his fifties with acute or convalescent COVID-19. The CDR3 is CASETGQPPRELFF. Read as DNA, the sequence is TGTGCCAGTGAAACGGGACAGCCCCCCCGGGAGCTGTTTTTT.